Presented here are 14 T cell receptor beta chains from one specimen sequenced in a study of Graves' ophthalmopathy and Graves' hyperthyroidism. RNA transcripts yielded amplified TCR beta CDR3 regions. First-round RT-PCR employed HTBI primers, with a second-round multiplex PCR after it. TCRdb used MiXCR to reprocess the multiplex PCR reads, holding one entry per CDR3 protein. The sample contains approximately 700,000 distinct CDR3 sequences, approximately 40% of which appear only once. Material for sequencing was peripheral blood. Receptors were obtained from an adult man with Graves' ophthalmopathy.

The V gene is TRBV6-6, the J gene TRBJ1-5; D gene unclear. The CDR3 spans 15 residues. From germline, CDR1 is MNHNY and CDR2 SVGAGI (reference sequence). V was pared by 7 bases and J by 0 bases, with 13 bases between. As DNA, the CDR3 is TGTGCCAGCACCAAGGGCACGGGTAGCAATCAGCCCCAGCATTTT. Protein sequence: CASTKGTGSNQPQHF.

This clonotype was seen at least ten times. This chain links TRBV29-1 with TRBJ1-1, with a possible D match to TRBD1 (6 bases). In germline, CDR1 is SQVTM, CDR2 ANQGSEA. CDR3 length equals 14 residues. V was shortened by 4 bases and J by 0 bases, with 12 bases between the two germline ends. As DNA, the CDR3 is TGCAGCGTTGTCGGGGGCGGGATGAACACTGAAGCTTTCTTT. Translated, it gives CSVVGGGMNTEAFF.

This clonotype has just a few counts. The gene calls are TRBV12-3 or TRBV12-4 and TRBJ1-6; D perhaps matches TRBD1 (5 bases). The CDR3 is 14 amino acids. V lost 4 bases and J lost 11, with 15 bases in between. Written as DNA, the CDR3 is TGTGCCAGCAGTTCTGAGGCAGGGAGAGCACCCCTCCACTTT. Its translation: CASSSEAGRAPLHF.

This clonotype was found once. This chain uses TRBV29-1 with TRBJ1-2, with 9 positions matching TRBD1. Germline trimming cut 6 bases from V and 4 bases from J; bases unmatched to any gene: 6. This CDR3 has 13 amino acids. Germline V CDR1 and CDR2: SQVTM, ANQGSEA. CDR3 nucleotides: TGCAGCGTGGACGGGACAGGGACCTATGGCTACACCTTC. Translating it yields CSVDGTGTYGYTF. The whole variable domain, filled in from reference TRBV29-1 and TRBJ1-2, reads SAVISQKPSRDICQRGTSLTIQCQVDSQVTMMFWYRQQPGQSLTLIATANQGSEATYESGFVIDKFPISRPNLTFSTLTVSNMSPEDSSIYLCSVDGTGTYGYTFGSGTRLTVV.

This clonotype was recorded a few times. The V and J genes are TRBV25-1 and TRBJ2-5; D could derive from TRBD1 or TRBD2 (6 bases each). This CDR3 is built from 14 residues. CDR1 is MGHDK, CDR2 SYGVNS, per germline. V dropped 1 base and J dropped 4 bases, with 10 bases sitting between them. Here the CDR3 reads CASSEFEGGETQYF. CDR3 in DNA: TGTGCCAGCAGTGAATTCGAGGGGGGAGAGACCCAGTACTTC.

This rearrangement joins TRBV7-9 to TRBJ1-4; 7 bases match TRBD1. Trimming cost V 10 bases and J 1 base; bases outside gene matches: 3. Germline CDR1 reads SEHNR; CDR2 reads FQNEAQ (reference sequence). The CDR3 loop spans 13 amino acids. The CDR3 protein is CATRDRTNEKLFF. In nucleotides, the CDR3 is TGTGCCACCCGGGACAGAACTAATGAAAAACTGTTTTTT.

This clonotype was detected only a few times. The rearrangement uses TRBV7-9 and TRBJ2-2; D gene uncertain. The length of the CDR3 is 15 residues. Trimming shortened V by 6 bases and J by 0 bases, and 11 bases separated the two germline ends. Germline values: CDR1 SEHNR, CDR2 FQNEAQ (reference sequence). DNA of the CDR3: TGTGCCAGCAGTTTACCAATCTCGAACACCGGGGAGCTGTTTTTT. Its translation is CASSLPISNTGELFF.

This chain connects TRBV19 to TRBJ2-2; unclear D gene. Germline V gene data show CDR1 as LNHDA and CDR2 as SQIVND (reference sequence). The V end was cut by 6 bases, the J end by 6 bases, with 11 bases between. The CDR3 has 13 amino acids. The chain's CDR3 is CASSTPAPGELFF. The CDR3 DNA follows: TGTGCCAGTAGCACCCCGGCTCCCGGGGAGCTGTTTTTT.

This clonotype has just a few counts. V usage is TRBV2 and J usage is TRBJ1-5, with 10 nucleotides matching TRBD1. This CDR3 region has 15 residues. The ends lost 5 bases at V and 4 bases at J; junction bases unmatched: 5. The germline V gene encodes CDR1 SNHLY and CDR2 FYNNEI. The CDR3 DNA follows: TGTGCCAGCAGTACGGACAGGGGGTGGAATCAGCCCCAGCATTTT. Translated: CASSTDRGWNQPQHF.

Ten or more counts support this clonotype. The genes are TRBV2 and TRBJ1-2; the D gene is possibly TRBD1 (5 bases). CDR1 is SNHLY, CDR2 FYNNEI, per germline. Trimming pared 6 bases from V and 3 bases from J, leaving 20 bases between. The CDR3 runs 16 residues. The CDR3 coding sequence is TGTGCCAGCAGCCAAGGGTCGGGGGAAGAGGACTATGGCTACACCTTC. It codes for CASSQGSGEEDYGYTF.

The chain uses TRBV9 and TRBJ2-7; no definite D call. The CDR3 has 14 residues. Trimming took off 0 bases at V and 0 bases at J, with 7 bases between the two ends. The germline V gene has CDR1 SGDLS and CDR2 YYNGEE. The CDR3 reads CASSVDAASYEQYF. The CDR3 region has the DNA TGTGCCAGCAGCGTAGACGCCGCCTCCTACGAGCAGTACTTC.

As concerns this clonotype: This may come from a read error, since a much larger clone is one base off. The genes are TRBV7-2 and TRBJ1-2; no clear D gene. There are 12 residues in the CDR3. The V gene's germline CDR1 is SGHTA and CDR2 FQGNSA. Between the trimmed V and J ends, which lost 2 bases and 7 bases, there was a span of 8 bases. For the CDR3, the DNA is TGTGCCAGCAGCTTATCAACTTGTGGCTACACCTTC. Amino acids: CASSLSTCGYTF.

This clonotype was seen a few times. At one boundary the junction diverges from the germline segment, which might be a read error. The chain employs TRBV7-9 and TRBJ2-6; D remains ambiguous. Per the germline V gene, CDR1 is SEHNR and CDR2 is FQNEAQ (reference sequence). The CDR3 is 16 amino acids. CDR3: CASSQLAGSGANVLTF. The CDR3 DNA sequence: TGCGCCAGCAGCCAACTTGCCGGCTCTGGGGCCAACGTCCTGACTTTC.

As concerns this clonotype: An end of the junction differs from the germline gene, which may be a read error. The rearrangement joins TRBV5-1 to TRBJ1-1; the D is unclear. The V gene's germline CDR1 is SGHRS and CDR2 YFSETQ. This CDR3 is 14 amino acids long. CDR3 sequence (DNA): TGCGCCGGCAGCTTGGTGGCGGGGAACACTGAAGCTTTCTTT. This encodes CAGSLVAGNTEAFF.